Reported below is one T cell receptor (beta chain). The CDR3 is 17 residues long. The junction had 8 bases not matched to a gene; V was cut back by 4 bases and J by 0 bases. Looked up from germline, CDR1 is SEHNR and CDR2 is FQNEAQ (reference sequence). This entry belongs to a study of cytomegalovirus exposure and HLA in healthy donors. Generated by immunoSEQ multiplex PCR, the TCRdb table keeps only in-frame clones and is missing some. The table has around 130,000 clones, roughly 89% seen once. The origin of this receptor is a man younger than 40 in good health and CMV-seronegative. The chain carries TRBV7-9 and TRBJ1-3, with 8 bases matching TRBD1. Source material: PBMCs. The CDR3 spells CASSSKRTGRSGNTIYF. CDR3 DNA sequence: TGTGCCAGCAGCTCGAAAAGGACAGGGCGCTCTGGAAACACCATATATTTT.